This T cell receptor beta chain was sequenced for a study of blood T cell repertoires in COVID-19. On the study more broadly: The samples span acute and convalescent COVID-19 from the United States, Italy and Spain. T cells, B-cell-depleted T cells, or PBMCs provided the cDNA or gDNA that served as material.

Per the authors' pipeline: Counts of nucleated cells, estimated from reference gene primer amplification, were obtained. Clones were sequenced by immunoSEQ multiplex PCR, and TCRdb holds only the in-frame ones, with some missing. The DNA was the basis for D and trimming; V, J and clone size are from that table. The repertoire consists of over 200,000 clones, with more than 70% occurring once and the leading ten covering less than 3%. V shed 3 bases, J shed 6 bases, and the junction held 7 bases outside the gene matches. The CDR3 is 14 residues long. CDR1 SNHLY and CDR2 FYNNEI come from the germline V gene.

The sample taken for sequencing was peripheral blood. This TCR was recovered from a woman in her forties or fifties with acute or convalescent COVID-19. The rearrangement uses TRBV2 and TRBJ1-2; 7 nucleotides match TRBD1. CDR3 loop: CASSEGEGADGYTF. The DNA for the CDR3 is TGTGCCAGCAGTGAGGGTGAGGGGGCCGATGGCTACACCTTC.